This T cell receptor (beta chain) stems from a study of CD4 T cells in relation to SARS-CoV-2 and coronaviruses. Study details: After roughly 11 days of antigen culture, PBMC TCR beta CDR3s were sequenced.

Before the COVID-19 pandemic, during about 2011-2019, CD4+ T cells were taken from unexposed donors. Isolation of CD4+ T cells took place after approximately eleven days in culture. Testing used SARS-CoV-2 S/N and four cold-coronavirus spikes on unexposed-donor CD4+ T cells, cells permitting. Cultures held two million PBMCs per well with about 10 IU/ml IL-2. Notes on this clone: What it recognizes is unknown.

CDR1 and CDR2 (germline): SGHTA, FQGNSA. V was shortened by 4 bases and J by 2 bases, with 9 bases between the two germline ends. CDR3 size: 14 residues. Study-wide results and limits: In around 63% of donors, memory CD4+ clonotypes crossrecognized SARS-CoV-2 and at least one common cold coronavirus spike.

Profiled with immunoSEQ multiplex PCR; TCRdb holds only in-frame clones, not every one. The sample carries some 29,000 clones, roughly three quarters recorded once. The receptor was isolated from a human donor in good health. The sequencing sample was made of CD4+ T cells from PBMCs, cultured in vitro. This chain joins TRBV7-2 and TRBJ1-3, with no clear D. CDR3 sequence: CASSSNNPGNTIYF. CDR3 DNA sequence: TGTGCCAGCAGCTCCAACAACCCTGGAAACACCATATATTTT.